These 25 T cell receptor beta chains originate from one sample sequenced in a study of a mutant IDH1 vaccine in newly diagnosed glioma. Data came from immunoSEQ multiplex PCR; TCRdb stores just in-frame clones and leaves some out. The sample lists tens of thousands of clones, around four fifths occurring once. Indicated time point: baseline, week 1 (first vaccination visit). The treatment denotes: pre-vaccination baseline after standard-of-care therapy. Sequenced here: peripheral blood mononuclear cells (PBMCs), sampled from a glioma patient treated with radiotherapy, temozolomide or both. These receptors were obtained from a woman aged 18 to 35 with glioma. Some clones in this sample may be carry-over from other donors' samples.

This chain uses TRBV5-4 with TRBJ2-2, with TRBD2 matching over 7 bases. Unmatched junction bases numbered 5, after V lost 4 bases and J lost 2 bases. There are 15 residues in the CDR3. Germline V gives CDR1 SGHNT, CDR2 YYREEE (reference sequence). CDR3 DNA: TGTGCCAGCAGCCCGGGGGGACCAAACACCGGGGAGCTGTTTTTT. This translates into CASSPGGPNTGELFF.

This chain links TRBV5-8 with TRBJ1-4; 8 positions match TRBD1. CDR1 and CDR2 (germline): SGHTS, YDEGEE. V lost 0 bases, J lost 7 bases, and 2 bases stayed unmatched. The CDR3 runs 14 residues. This CDR3 is CASSLVGQAEKLFF. CDR3 DNA: TGTGCCAGCAGCTTGGTGGGACAGGCTGAAAAACTGTTTTTT.

This clone was detected only once. This sequence joins TRBV9 and TRBJ1-2; no clear D gene. The CDR3 has 15 amino acids. The germline gives CDR1 SGDLS, CDR2 YYNGEE. The germline V and J ends were trimmed by 0 bases and 4 bases, with 13 bases remaining between them. DNA of the CDR3: TGTGCCAGCAGCGTAGCCCTAACAGCTATCTATGGCTACACCTTC. Translated, it gives CASSVALTAIYGYTF. Using reference TRBV9 and TRBJ1-2 for the parts outside the CDR3, the full variable domain is DSGVTQTPKHLITATGQRVTLRCSPRSGDLSVYWYQQSLDQGLQFLIQYYNGEERAKGNILERFSAQQFPDLHSELNLSSLELGDSALYFCASSVALTAIYGYTFGSGTRLTVV.

J is TRBJ2-1 and V is TRBV12-5; 7 bases fit TRBD2. Germline assignment: CDR1 LGHNT and CDR2 FRNRAP. This CDR3 is 16 amino acids long. The junction had 16 bases not matched to a gene; V was cut back by 5 bases and J by 9 bases. Here the CDR3 DNA reads TGTGCTAGTGGTCCTTTGGGGACTATCGATTCGGGTGAGCAGTTCTTC. It codes for CASGPLGTIDSGEQFF. Full variable domain (remainder filled in from reference TRBV12-5 and TRBJ2-1): DARVTQTPRHKVTEMGQEVTMRCQPILGHNTVFWYRQTMMQGLELLAYFRNRAPLDDSGMPKDRFSAEMPDATLATLKIQPSEPRDSAVYFCASGPLGTIDSGEQFFGPGTRLTVL.

In its sample, this clone was seen once. The V call is TRBV5-1, the J call TRBJ2-5; 7 nucleotides align to TRBD2. The V segment lost 4 bases and the J segment 5 bases; nucleotides outside the gene matches: 5. CDR1 is SGHRS, CDR2 YFSETQ, per germline. The CDR3 contains 13 residues. In DNA form, the CDR3 reads TGCGCCAGCAGCCCCGAGGGAGGGGAGACCCAGTACTTC. It codes for CASSPEGGETQYF.

This clone was counted only a few times. V and J are TRBV5-6 and TRBJ1-4; weak D call: TRBD1 (6 bases). Germline V gene sequence: CDR1 SGHDT, CDR2 YYEEEE. This CDR3 spans 15 amino acids. Trimming took off 0 bases at V and 7 bases at J, with 13 bases between the two ends. The CDR3 protein is CASSLGVRGTEKLFF. DNA for the CDR3: TGTGCCAGCAGCTTGGGAGTCAGGGGTACTGAAAAACTGTTTTTT.

V and J are TRBV9 and TRBJ1-4; D is unresolved. The germline gives CDR1 SGDLS, CDR2 YYNGEE. Trimming cost V 4 bases and J 5 bases, with 9 bases left between them. CDR3 length: 13 amino acids. CDR3 sequence (DNA): TGTGCCAGCAGCCCCGGGATCAATGAAAAACTGTTTTTT. This gives the protein CASSPGINEKLFF.

This rearrangement joins TRBV9 to TRBJ1-4; 8 nucleotides match TRBD1. Germline V lookup: CDR1 SGDLS, CDR2 YYNGEE. This CDR3 is built from 13 residues. V lost 3 bases to trimming and J lost 5 bases; unmatched junction nucleotides: 0. DNA of the CDR3: TGTGCCAGCAGCGGACAGGGGAATGAAAAACTGTTTTTT. Its protein product is CASSGQGNEKLFF. Together with reference TRBV9 and TRBJ1-4, the CDR3 gives the full variable domain: DSGVTQTPKHLITATGQRVTLRCSPRSGDLSVYWYQQSLDQGLQFLIQYYNGEERAKGNILERFSAQQFPDLHSELNLSSLELGDSALYFCASSGQGNEKLFFGSGTQLSVL.

Of note for this clone: Within the sample, other DNA sequences also encode this same CDR3. This chain joins TRBV9 and TRBJ2-5; 8 positions match TRBD2. V lost 7 bases and J lost 5; bases outside the gene matches: 4. Germline CDR1 reads SGDLS; CDR2 reads YYNGEE. The CDR3 runs to 12 residues. The CDR3 DNA sequence: TGTGCCAGCTCCCCGGGGGGGGAGACCCAGTACTTC. Amino acid sequence: CASSPGGETQYF.

This chain joins TRBV5-1 and TRBJ2-7; 7 nucleotides match TRBD1. With V trimmed by 5 bases and J by 0 bases, 8 bases remained unmatched. CDR1 is SGHRS, CDR2 YFSETQ, per germline. There are 15 residues in the CDR3. The CDR3 DNA reads as TGCGCCAGCAGACAGGGGACCTCTAGCTCCTACGAGCAGTACTTC. Translation gives CASRQGTSSSYEQYF.

The chain recombines TRBV28 with TRBJ1-2, with a tentative D call TRBD1 (5 bases). V was shortened by 3 bases and J by 8 bases, with 10 bases between the two germline ends. CDR1 is MDHEN, CDR2 SYDVKM, per germline. The CDR3 is made up of 12 amino acids. The CDR3, as DNA: TGTGCCAGCAGTTTGGGGCAGCGGGGCTACACCTTC. Protein: CASSLGQRGYTF.

The CDR3 DNA sequence: TGTGCCAGCAGTTCCAGCCGGGACGGTATCAATCAGCCCCAGCATTTT. This encodes CASSSSRDGINQPQHF. This sequence joins TRBV28 and TRBJ1-5, with a possible D match to TRBD1 (5 bases). Trimming took 4 bases from V and 3 from J, leaving 16 bases between them. CDR1 and CDR2 from the germline V gene are MDHEN and SYDVKM. This CDR3 region has 16 residues.

The chain recombines TRBV6-4 with TRBJ2-3; 7 bases match TRBD1. The CDR3 runs 15 residues. The trim removed 5 bases at V and 0 bases at J, leaving 5 bases unmatched. From germline, CDR1 is MRHNA and CDR2 SNTAGT. CDR3 in amino acids: CASSKTGWSTDTQYF. CDR3 nucleotides: TGTGCCAGCAGTAAGACAGGGTGGAGCACAGATACGCAGTATTTT.

The V gene is TRBV27, the J gene TRBJ2-5; D ambiguous. Germline V CDR1 and CDR2: MNHEY, SMNVEV (reference sequence). The V and J ends lost 0 bases and 0 bases respectively, with 11 bases between them. The CDR3 length is 16 residues. The CDR3 DNA follows: TGTGCCAGCAGTTTATCAGCTACAGAGCACCAAGAGACCCAGTACTTC. It codes for CASSLSATEHQETQYF.

J is TRBJ2-7 and V is TRBV11-1, with 7 bases fitting TRBD1. Trimming took 5 bases from V and 2 from J; bases not matched to a gene: 3. The V gene's germline CDR1 is SGHAT and CDR2 FQDESV (reference sequence). The CDR3 consists of 13 residues. Written as DNA, the CDR3 is TGTGCCAGCAGCCGAGACAGGGCCTACGAGCAGTACTTC. Translating gives CASSRDRAYEQYF.

This clone was observed once. The rearrangement links TRBV19 to TRBJ2-7; D gene ambiguous. The CDR3 covers 13 residues. Looked up from germline, CDR1 is LNHDA and CDR2 is SQIVND (reference sequence). V was pared by 3 bases and J by 8 bases, with 14 bases between. CDR3 amino acids: CASSIKRMEKQYF. DNA for the CDR3: TGTGCCAGTAGTATTAAAAGGATGGAAAAGCAGTACTTC.

The gene calls are TRBV6-1 and TRBJ1-4, with a possible D match to TRBD1 (5 bases). Per the germline V gene, CDR1 is MNHNS and CDR2 is SASEGT. The CDR3 is made up of 14 amino acids. V lost 2 bases and J lost 5, with 9 bases in between. The CDR3 is CASSESGPNEKLFF. For the CDR3, the DNA is TGTGCCAGCAGTGAATCGGGACCAAATGAAAAACTGTTTTTT.

The rearrangement links TRBV6-1 to TRBJ1-2; 7 bases match TRBD1. The CDR3 runs to 16 residues. Germline-derived CDR1 and CDR2 are MNHNS and SASEGT. V lost 2 bases to trimming and J lost 8 bases; unmatched junction nucleotides: 14. The CDR3 sequence is CASSEFQGGVILGYTF. The CDR3 DNA is TGTGCCAGCAGTGAATTTCAGGGGGGCGTGATACTCGGCTACACCTTC.

The chain has TRBV19 and TRBJ1-3; a weak D match, TRBD1 (5 bases). The CDR3 is made up of 13 amino acids. Germline V gives CDR1 LNHDA, CDR2 SQIVND (reference sequence). The CDR3 DNA reads as TGTGCTTCAAGGGGAAGCTCTGGAAACACCATATATTTT. It encodes CASRGSSGNTIYF.

The genes are TRBV2 and TRBJ2-3; the D gene could be TRBD1 or TRBD2 (5 bases each). Between the trimmed V and J ends, which lost 5 bases and 1 base, there was a span of 13 bases. Germline-derived CDR1 and CDR2 are SNHLY and FYNNEI. The CDR3 extends over 15 amino acids. The CDR3 here is CASSPVGTGTDTQYF. CDR3 nucleotides: TGTGCCAGCAGTCCCGTTGGGACGGGCACAGATACGCAGTATTTT.

The chain combines TRBV18 with TRBJ2-5; 7 bases match TRBD1. This CDR3 contains 14 residues. The V gene's germline CDR1 is KGHSH and CDR2 LQKENI. The junction had 4 bases not matched to a gene; V was cut back by 3 bases and J by 3 bases. CDR3 region: CASSPKGAKETQYF. The CDR3 DNA reads as TGTGCCAGCTCACCGAAGGGGGCGAAAGAGACCCAGTACTTC.

The rearrangement links TRBV11-3 to TRBJ2-7; TRBD2 matches 13 bases. CDR1 is SGHNT, CDR2 YENEEA, per germline. Unmatched junction bases numbered 0, after V lost 3 bases and J lost 7 bases. The CDR3 is made up of 13 amino acids. The DNA for the CDR3 is TGTGCCAGCAGCTTGGGACTAGCGGGAGAGCAGTACTTC. It encodes CASSLGLAGEQYF.

The chain has TRBV6-5 and TRBJ2-1, with 7 bases aligning to TRBD2. Germline trimming cut 3 bases from V and 0 bases from J; bases unmatched to any gene: 2. Germline values: CDR1 MNHEY, CDR2 SVGAGI. The CDR3 extends over 15 amino acids. Here the CDR3 DNA reads TGTGCCAGCAGTTATCCTAGCGGCTCCTACAATGAGCAGTTCTTC. It encodes CASSYPSGSYNEQFF.

The rearrangement uses TRBV4-1 and TRBJ2-1, with 9 bases fitting TRBD2. The germline CDR1 and CDR2 sequences are MGHRA and YSYEKL. The length of the CDR3 is 15 residues. V was clipped by 5 bases and J by 7 bases; unmatched bases: 9. The CDR3 coding sequence is TGCGCCAGCAGCATTGGGGTAGCGGGAGTTAATGAGCAGTTCTTC. Encoded protein: CASSIGVAGVNEQFF.

This sequence joins TRBV10-3 and TRBJ1-2, with D perhaps TRBD1 (5 bases). Germline-derived CDR1 and CDR2 are ENHRY and SYGVKD. The germline V and J ends were trimmed by 3 bases and 7 bases, with 9 bases remaining between them. The CDR3 contains 12 residues. CDR3 amino acids: CAISDSGFGYTF. CDR3 nucleotides: TGTGCCATCAGTGACTCAGGGTTTGGCTACACCTTC.